This TCR beta chain was obtained from a study of response to subunit inactivated influenza vaccine. In this sample, this clonotype turned up a few times. Its target is unknown. CDR1 and CDR2 (germline): DFQATT, SNEGSKA (reference sequence). The CDR3 is 13 amino acids. Losses at the gene ends were 7 bases for V and 5 bases for J; bases not matched to a gene: 3. Study conclusions and caveats: The study's authors posited that every seasonal influenza vaccination enlists few new T cells.

TCRdb redid the calling of the RT-PCR reads with MiXCR, one entry per CDR3 protein. The table lists more than 700,000 distinct CDR3 sequences, 21% of them singletons. Sequences were derived from PBMCs from blood, sampled roughly 5 days after vaccination. The chain is built from TRBV20-1 and TRBJ2-3; 13 bases are shared with TRBD2. This sequence was found in a middle-aged man who received an inactivated influenza vaccine. DNA for the CDR3: TGCAGTGGGACTAGCGGGGGAGAAGATACGCAGTATTTT. Its protein product is CSGTSGGEDTQYF.